The 28 T cell receptor beta chains in this list originate from one sample, sequenced in a study of T cells after yellow fever vaccination. TCRdb re-called the 5' RACE reads through MiXCR, storing one row per CDR3 protein. The sample has around 120,000 distinct CDR3 sequences; approximately 16% are singletons. The sequences come from CD8+ T cells sorted from PBMCs, collected 5 days after the yellow fever booster vaccination. These TCRs come from a man aged 18-30 years who received the YFV17D yellow fever vaccine.

This clonotype was seen more than once but under ten times. The rearrangement uses TRBV12-5 and TRBJ2-5; D is undetermined. Deletions cut 5 bases from V and 5 bases from J, with 21 bases between. CDR3 size: 16 residues. From germline, CDR1 is LGHNT and CDR2 FRNRAP. CDR3 DNA sequence: TGTGCTAGTGGTCCGGCCCCGGTTGAGTACATGGAGACCCAGTACTTC. Protein sequence: CASGPAPVEYMETQYF.

The gene calls are TRBV21-1 and TRBJ2-7; the table's D call TRBD1 went unverified against the DNA. TRBV21-1 is listed as a pseudogene. This CDR3 region has 14 residues. CDR3 DNA: TGTGCCAGCAGCGGACAGGGAAGGAGCTACGAGCAGTACGTC. Translated, it gives CASSGQGRSYEQYV.

The rearrangement joins TRBV4-1 to TRBJ1-1; no reliable D call. The CDR3 runs to 15 residues. Germline loops: CDR1 MGHRA, CDR2 YSYEKL. V was shortened by 1 base and J by 3 bases, with 12 bases between the two germline ends. In DNA form, the CDR3 reads TGCGCCAGCAGCCAAGCACAGTTAAGGGACACTGAAGCTTTCTTT. Its protein product is CASSQAQLRDTEAFF.

This clonotype came up a few times. The chain has TRBV11-2 and TRBJ2-1, with D perhaps TRBD2 (6 bases). In germline, CDR1 is SGHAT, CDR2 FQNNGV. Trimming pared 4 bases from V and 6 bases from J, leaving 16 bases between. This CDR3 region has 15 residues. CDR3 sequence: CASSYSLASLNEQFF. CDR3 DNA sequence: TGTGCCAGCAGCTACTCTCTAGCGAGCCTCAATGAGCAGTTCTTC.

The J gene is TRBJ1-2, the V gene TRBV4-1; possibly TRBD1 for D (5 bases). V lost 4 bases and J lost 2, with 11 bases in between. Germline CDR1 reads MGHRA; CDR2 reads YSYEKL. The CDR3 totals 14 residues. The CDR3 protein is CASSRSPGNYGYTF. CDR3 nucleotide sequence: TGCGCCAGCAGCCGGTCTCCAGGGAACTATGGCTACACCTTC.

The chain employs TRBV4-1 and TRBJ2-1, with D possibly being TRBD2 (5 bases). The CDR3 is made up of 14 amino acids. V was clipped by 1 base and J by 8 bases, with 12 bases between them. Per germline, CDR1 MGHRA and CDR2 YSYEKL. The CDR3 DNA reads as TGCGCCAGCAGCCAAGGTAGGCTAGCCTATGAGCAGTTCTTC. Its translation: CASSQGRLAYEQFF.

This clonotype occurred a few times. The rearrangement uses TRBV15 and TRBJ2-7; D gene ambiguous. CDR3 length: 13 amino acids. V lost 3 bases and J lost 3, with 9 bases in between. Germline V gene sequence: CDR1 LNHNV, CDR2 YYDKDF (reference sequence). CDR3 nucleotides: TGTGCCACCAGCAGTTCCGGGTACTACGAGCAGTACTTC. Translating gives CATSSSGYYEQYF.

CDR3 DNA: TGTGCCAGCAGACGTTCGAACACTGAAGCTTTCTTT. Amino acids: CASRRSNTEAFF. The chain has TRBV7-9 and TRBJ1-1; no clear D gene. From germline, CDR1 is SEHNR and CDR2 FQNEAQ (reference sequence). The CDR3 has 12 amino acids. V was cut by 6 bases and J by 1 base, with 6 bases left in between.

This rearrangement joins TRBV11-1 to TRBJ2-6; D gene uncertain. The CDR3 extends over 16 amino acids. Germline V gives CDR1 SGHAT, CDR2 FQDESV (reference sequence). Trimming removed 6 bases from V and 4 bases from J, with 16 bases in between. The CDR3 nucleotides read TGTGCCAGCAGTCCCCTATCTAGGTCCGGGGCCAACGTCCTGACTTTC. Its protein is CASSPLSRSGANVLTF.

This clonotype was observed a handful of times. The gene calls are TRBV4-2 and TRBJ1-5; D is uncertain. CDR3 length: 14 amino acids. Trimming pared 0 bases from V and 7 bases from J, leaving 10 bases between. Germline lookup yields CDR1 LGHNA and CDR2 YNFKEQ. CDR3 DNA sequence: TGTGCCAGCAGCCAAGATAGGAGGGCACAGCCCCAGCATTTT. It translates to CASSQDRRAQPQHF.

This sequence joins TRBV12-3 or TRBV12-4 and TRBJ2-6; D unclear. The CDR3 runs to 15 residues. V lost 5 bases and J 2 bases, leaving 10 bases between the germline ends. The CDR3 loop is CASSPPLPGANVLTF. CDR3 bases: TGTGCCAGCAGTCCCCCGTTGCCTGGGGCCAACGTCCTGACTTTC.

The table lists this clonotype with many counts. The rearrangement joins TRBV7-9 to TRBJ1-4; D uncertain. Germline V lookup: CDR1 SEHNR, CDR2 FQNEAQ (reference sequence). Trimming pared 7 bases from V and 3 bases from J, leaving 9 bases between. The CDR3 length is 13 residues. The CDR3 protein is CASTNNPNEKLFF. In DNA, the CDR3 is TGTGCCAGCACCAACAATCCTAATGAAAAACTGTTTTTT. The full variable domain, with the rest looked up from reference TRBV7-9 and TRBJ1-4, is DTGVSQNPRHKITKRGQNVTFRCDPISEHNRLYWYRQTLGQGPEFLTYFQNEAQLEKSRLLSDRFSAERPKGSFSTLEIQRTEQGDSAMYLCASTNNPNEKLFFGSGTQLSVL.

The chain links TRBV11-2 to TRBJ2-3, with 11 bases fitting TRBD2. This CDR3 is 16 amino acids long. Germline V CDR1 and CDR2: SGHAT, FQNNGV. Trimming at V came to 7 bases and at J to 2 bases, leaving 8 bases not matched to a gene. CDR3 bases: TGTGCCAGCAACTTGGCTAGCGGGGGGTCCACAGATACGCAGTATTTT. The encoded protein is CASNLASGGSTDTQYF.

The rearrangement joins TRBV6-6 to TRBJ2-1, with 12 bases identical to TRBD2. Germline V lookup: CDR1 MNHNY, CDR2 SVGAGI (reference sequence). Trimming at V came to 8 bases and at J to 6 bases, leaving 2 bases not matched to a gene. The CDR3 is made up of 13 amino acids. Written as DNA, the CDR3 is TGTGCCAGCGGACTAGCGGGGCCCAATGAGCAGTTCTTC. It is translated as CASGLAGPNEQFF.

The table lists this clonotype with a few counts. The chain recombines TRBV7-9 with TRBJ2-7; D is possibly TRBD1 or TRBD2 (5 bases each). The ends were cut back, 5 bases at V and 4 bases at J, with 12 bases in the middle. Per the germline V gene, CDR1 is SEHNR and CDR2 is FQNEAQ (reference sequence). This CDR3 comprises 13 residues. CDR3 bases: TGTGCCAGCAGCCCGAGGGGCACTTACGAGCAGTACGTC. Protein product: CASSPRGTYEQYV.

The rearrangement uses TRBV28 and TRBJ2-1; TRBD2 aligns across 7 bases. CDR1 MDHEN and CDR2 SYDVKM come from the germline V gene. The CDR3 covers 15 residues. V lost 3 bases and J lost 6; bases outside the gene matches: 8. This CDR3 is CASSFVITGGNEQFF. The CDR3, as DNA: TGTGCCAGCAGTTTCGTCATAACGGGGGGCAATGAGCAGTTCTTC.

There are a few counts of this clonotype. The chain employs TRBV27 and TRBJ2-7, with TRBD2 matching 11 bases. Germline V lookup: CDR1 MNHEY, CDR2 SMNVEV (reference sequence). Trimming took 5 bases from V and 2 from J; bases not matched to a gene: 5. This CDR3 is built from 15 residues. This CDR3 reads CASSPGLAAAYEQYF. The CDR3 DNA is TGTGCCAGCAGTCCGGGACTAGCGGCCGCCTACGAGCAGTACTTC.

The V call is TRBV6-5, the J call TRBJ2-1; possible D gene TRBD2, 7 bases. The CDR3 is made up of 15 amino acids. V shed 5 bases and J shed 4 bases, with 15 bases lying between them. Germline V gene data show CDR1 as MNHEY and CDR2 as SVGAGI. The CDR3 sequence: CASSTWGGGYNEQFF. DNA of the CDR3: TGTGCCAGCAGTACCTGGGGAGGGGGGTACAATGAGCAGTTCTTC.

The chain carries TRBV29-1 and TRBJ2-4, with a weak D call TRBD2 (6 bases). The CDR3 runs 15 residues. Trimming left V 4 bases short and J 0 bases short, with 13 bases between. Germline CDR1 SQVTM, CDR2 ANQGSEA. The CDR3 protein is CSVVGGELAKNIQYF. Here the CDR3 DNA reads TGCAGCGTTGTCGGGGGAGAGCTAGCCAAAAACATTCAGTACTTC. The entire variable domain, with the rest obtained from reference TRBV29-1 and TRBJ2-4, is as follows: SAVISQKPSRDICQRGTSLTIQCQVDSQVTMMFWYRQQPGQSLTLIATANQGSEATYESGFVIDKFPISRPNLTFSTLTVSNMSPEDSSIYLCSVVGGELAKNIQYFGAGTRLSVL.

This clonotype was picked up a small number of times. This rearrangement joins TRBV7-9 to TRBJ2-7; D gene ambiguous. The V end was cut by 0 bases, the J end by 2 bases, with 14 bases between. CDR3 length equals 16 residues. From germline, CDR1 is SEHNR and CDR2 FQNEAQ (reference sequence). The CDR3, as DNA: TGTGCCAGCAGCTTAGCGGCCCGGACGGGTACCTACGAGCAGTACTTC. It encodes CASSLAARTGTYEQYF.

This chain connects TRBV20-1 to TRBJ2-7; 8 positions match TRBD1. Trimming took 5 bases from V and 7 from J; bases not matched to a gene: 7. Germline assignment: CDR1 DFQATT and CDR2 SNEGSKA (reference sequence). The length of the CDR3 is 12 residues. CDR3 bases: TGCAGTGCTTCGACAGGGGCTCCAGAGCAGTACGTC. Its protein product is CSASTGAPEQYV.

This clonotype was picked up a small number of times. This chain links TRBV12-3 or TRBV12-4 with TRBJ1-1; no clear D. The ends were cut back, 5 bases at V and 5 bases at J, with 12 bases in the middle. The CDR3 sequence is 13 residues long. The CDR3 protein is CASSVARGTEAFF. In DNA form, the CDR3 reads TGTGCCAGCAGTGTCGCCCGGGGTACTGAAGCTTTCTTT.

This clonotype was seen a handful of times. J is TRBJ2-3 and V is TRBV4-3; possibly TRBD1 or TRBD2 for D (6 bases each). Germline-derived CDR1 and CDR2 are LGHNA and YSLEER. V lost 4 bases and J lost 6, with 20 bases in between. This CDR3 spans 16 amino acids. CDR3 sequence reads: CASSLSWPGAGDTQYF. The CDR3 DNA follows: TGCGCCAGCAGCCTCTCGTGGCCGGGGGCAGGGGATACGCAGTATTTT.

There are a few counts of this clonotype. The chain joins TRBV7-8 to TRBJ2-3; D not certain. V was cut by 2 bases and J by 5 bases, with 8 bases left in between. Per germline, CDR1 SGHVS and CDR2 FQNEAQ. The CDR3 length is 13 residues. This CDR3 is CASSLRWIDTQYF. The CDR3 region has the DNA TGTGCCAGCAGCTTAAGGTGGATAGATACGCAGTATTTT.

The chain carries TRBV4-1 and TRBJ2-5; D is possibly TRBD1 or TRBD2 (5 bases each). Germline CDR1 MGHRA, CDR2 YSYEKL. The CDR3 runs to 17 residues. Between the trimmed V and J ends, which lost 2 bases and 2 bases, there was a span of 18 bases. The CDR3: CASSQLPISGLQETQYF. The DNA for the CDR3 is TGCGCCAGCAGCCAACTCCCCATCTCGGGGCTACAAGAGACCCAGTACTTC.

The chain employs TRBV7-9 and TRBJ1-1; tentatively, D is TRBD1 (6 bases). The V gene lost 7 bases and the J gene lost 0 bases, with 18 bases spanning the gap. Germline assignment: CDR1 SEHNR and CDR2 FQNEAQ (reference sequence). CDR3 length: 16 amino acids. CDR3 sequence: CASNKPGDFLNTEAFF. CDR3 DNA: TGTGCCAGCAACAAACCAGGGGATTTCTTGAACACTGAAGCTTTCTTT.

The chain is built from TRBV4-1 and TRBJ2-1, with 7 bases fitting TRBD2. V was clipped by 0 bases and J by 4 bases; unmatched bases: 6. This CDR3 has 16 amino acids. The germline CDR1 and CDR2 sequences are MGHRA and YSYEKL. DNA for the CDR3: TGCGCCAGCAGCCAAGAGGGAGGGACTACGTACAATGAGCAGTTCTTC. This translates into CASSQEGGTTYNEQFF.

The rearrangement joins TRBV4-1 to TRBJ2-3; D gene ambiguous. Germline-derived CDR1 and CDR2 are MGHRA and YSYEKL. The V end was cut by 1 base, the J end by 3 bases, with 5 bases between. This CDR3 contains 13 residues. Here the CDR3 reads CASSQAGTDTQYF. CDR3 coding DNA: TGCGCCAGCAGCCAAGCCGGGACAGATACGCAGTATTTT.